A selection of T cell receptor beta chains follows, all from one sample in a study of T cells in narcolepsy. Sequenced by immunoSEQ multiplex PCR; TCRdb stores in-frame clones only, minus some. This sample has roughly 25,000 clones, with approximately 89% found just once. Sequences were obtained from CD45RA- memory CD4+ T cells from PBMCs. Receptors originate from a human donor with narcolepsy. Both conserved end residues are part of each CDR3. The D gene is left open where the match is weak. Only part of the rows carry a size: once, few, many, or a class if the clone is expanded.

CDR3nt	CDR3aa	v_gene	j_gene	d_gene	abundance
TGTGCCAGCAGCATCTCCTACGAGCAGTACTTC	CASSISYEQYF	TRBV13	TRBJ2-7	.	.
TGTGCCAGTAGCAAACGGAACCCGGGTCCCCCGAATGAGCAGTTCTTC	CASSKRNPGPPNEQFF	TRBV19	TRBJ2-1	.	.
TGTGCCAGCAGCTCATTCGACTGGACAGGCGCGGGTCAGCCCCAGCATTTT	CASSSFDWTGAGQPQHF	TRBV5-5	TRBJ1-5	TRBD1	.
TGTGCCAGCAGCCCTCTGCCCCTTCTTAGCAGTAACTATGGCTACACCTTC	CASSPLPLLSSNYGYTF	TRBV7-9	TRBJ1-2	.	.
TGTGCCAGCAGCTTTACGTCGGGTTCGGGCGGGAGGGCCCGGGGTGAGCAGTTCTTC	CASSFTSGSGGRARGEQFF	TRBV7-8	TRBJ2-1	TRBD2	.
TGTGCCAGCAGCTGGTGGGTCTCGAGCAGGCCTACTGAAGCTTTCTTT	CASSWWVSSRPTEAFF	TRBV5-6	TRBJ1-1	.	few
TGTGCCAGCAGCACCTCGGGCAGGGTCACAGATACGCAGTATTTT	CASSTSGRVTDTQYF	TRBV2	TRBJ2-3	.	.
TGTGCCAGTCAAGACAGGGAACTTTACAATGAGCAGTTCTTC	CASQDRELYNEQFF	TRBV19	TRBJ2-1	TRBD1	.
TGTGCCAGCGTATCCTTGGCAGGACTCAATGAAAAACTGTTTTTT	CASVSLAGLNEKLFF	TRBV27	TRBJ1-4	.	.
TGTGCCAGCAGTAAACAGGGCTACACTGAAGCTTTCTTT	CASSKQGYTEAFF	TRBV6-5	TRBJ1-1	.	.
TGTGCCAGCTCCACTTTCACAGATACGCAGTATTTT	CASSTFTDTQYF	TRBV18	TRBJ2-3	.	.
TGTGCCACCAGCAGAGTTCGGGGTGTGAACACTGAAGCTTTCTTT	CATSRVRGVNTEAFF	TRBV15	TRBJ1-1	.	.
TGTGCCAGCAGTTTATCAGGCACTTATGGCTACACCTTC	CASSLSGTYGYTF	TRBV28	TRBJ1-2	.	.
TGTGCCAGCAGTTCGGGGGGGGTAGGGAACGAAAAACTGTTTTTT	CASSSGGVGNEKLFF	TRBV27	TRBJ1-4	.	.
TGTGCCAGCAGTAAAACTCACGACTCCTCAGGGGGGCGAAACATTCAGTACTTC	CASSKTHDSSGGRNIQYF	TRBV6-4	TRBJ2-4	.	.
TGTGCCAACACCCTGGGACTAGCGGGAGACTACGAGCAGTACTTC	CANTLGLAGDYEQYF	TRBV6-5	TRBJ2-7	TRBD2	.
TGTGCCAGCAGCGCACGGGGGGGGACTAGCGATGAGCAGTTCTTC	CASSARGGTSDEQFF	TRBV7-3	TRBJ2-1	TRBD2	.
TGTGCCAGCAGCTTGACTAGCGGGAGGGCCGGGATAGGGCAAGAGACCCAGTACTTC	CASSLTSGRAGIGQETQYF	TRBV7-7	TRBJ2-5	TRBD2	once
TGTGCCAGCAGCGAGAATCCCCACAATGAGCAGTTCTTC	CASSENPHNEQFF	TRBV5-5	TRBJ2-1	.	.
TGTGCCAGCAAACTATTAGCGGGAGCCAATCCAGATACGCAGTATTTT	CASKLLAGANPDTQYF	TRBV27	TRBJ2-3	TRBD2	.
TGTGCCAGCAGCCCCCCGGGCACTGAAGCTTTCTTT	CASSPPGTEAFF	TRBV5-6	TRBJ1-1	.	.
TGCGCCAGCAGCTTGGGGGCTAGTCGGCTAGCGGGAGGAAGAGCGCAGTATTTT	CASSLGASRLAGGRAQYF	TRBV5-1	TRBJ2-3	TRBD2	.
TGTGCCAGCGCCTCAACCGGGACAGGGAACAATGAGCAGTTCTTC	CASASTGTGNNEQFF	TRBV5-4	TRBJ2-1	TRBD1	.
TGTGCCACCAGCCCCGGACAGGGCGTTTATTCACCCCTCCACTTT	CATSPGQGVYSPLHF	TRBV15	TRBJ1-6	TRBD1	.
TGTGCCAGCAGCCTCCGGACAGGGATGAACACTGAAGCTTTCTTT	CASSLRTGMNTEAFF	TRBV14	TRBJ1-1	TRBD1	.
TGTGCCAGCAGGGTCCGGGGACAGGGGGCCGCCCTCGAGCAGTACTTC	CASRVRGQGAALEQYF	TRBV28	TRBJ2-7	TRBD1	.
TGTGCCAGCAGCTTAGATCTTCGGCAGGTCCACACTGAAGCTTTCTTT	CASSLDLRQVHTEAFF	TRBV11-2	TRBJ1-1	.	.
TGTGCCATCCGGGGACTAGCGGGGCACGAGCAGTACTTC	CAIRGLAGHEQYF	TRBV10-3	TRBJ2-7	TRBD2	.
TGTGCCAGCAGTATCACCGGGACAGGCCTGGACGAGCAGTACTTC	CASSITGTGLDEQYF	TRBV28	TRBJ2-7	TRBD1	.
TGTGCCAGCAGCCCCATTTCCGAGCAGTACTTC	CASSPISEQYF	TRBV11-2	TRBJ2-7	.	.
TGTGCCAGCAAGTCAGACGGAGCAAGAGGCAATCAGCCCCAGCATTTT	CASKSDGARGNQPQHF	TRBV27	TRBJ1-5	.	.
TGCGCCAGCAGCTCGGAGAGGGGGACCATAGAGACCCAGTACTTC	CASSSERGTIETQYF	TRBV5-1	TRBJ2-5	.	.
TGTGCCAGCAGCTTTATTGGCCAGGACACCGGGGAGCTGTTTTTT	CASSFIGQDTGELFF	TRBV7-8	TRBJ2-2	.	.
TGCGCCAGCAGCCCGCCTTGGTCGGGGTGGTCTGAGCAGTTCTTC	CASSPPWSGWSEQFF	TRBV5-1	TRBJ2-1	.	few
TGTGCCAGCAGCTTTGGTCAGGGGATGAACACTGAAGCTTTCTTT	CASSFGQGMNTEAFF	TRBV7-8	TRBJ1-1	.	.
TGTGCCAGCAGTGGGACAGGCCCTGGGAACACTGAAGCTTTCTTT	CASSGTGPGNTEAFF	TRBV6-6	TRBJ1-1	TRBD1	few
TGCGCCAGCAGCCCCGAGGGGCGCGGGGGAGGCACAGATACGCAGTATTTT	CASSPEGRGGGTDTQYF	TRBV5-1	TRBJ2-3	TRBD2	.
TGTGCCTGGTCACTCAGAGGGAATTCACCCCTCCACTTT	CAWSLRGNSPLHF	TRBV30	TRBJ1-6	.	.
TGTGCCAGCAGGGGAGGCGGAACCGGGGAGCTGTTTTTT	CASRGGGTGELFF	TRBV6-5	TRBJ2-2	.	.
TGTGCCAGCACCACGACTAGCGCTAGCTACGAGCAGTACTTC	CASTTTSASYEQYF	TRBV11-2	TRBJ2-7	TRBD2	.
TGTGCCAGTAGTATAAGGGAGAGCTCCTACAATGAGCAGTTCTTC	CASSIRESSYNEQFF	TRBV19	TRBJ2-1	.	once
TGCAGCGTTTTAGCGGGTGGCAGCTCCTACGAGCAGTACTTC	CSVLAGGSSYEQYF	TRBV29-1	TRBJ2-7	TRBD2	.
TGTGCCAGCTCATCGGACTTCGGAGGACTGAACACTGAAGCTTTCTTT	CASSSDFGGLNTEAFF	TRBV18	TRBJ1-1	.	.
TGTGCCAGCAGGCGAACCGGGACTACTCAAGAGACCCAGTACTTC	CASRRTGTTQETQYF	TRBV6-5	TRBJ2-5	TRBD2	.
TGTGCCAGTAGTCTAGGACAGACCTATAGCAATCAGCCCCAGCATTTT	CASSLGQTYSNQPQHF	TRBV19	TRBJ1-5	.	.
TGTGCCAGCAGCCAAGACACCGGACTCTTACGTAAGTTCTTC	CASSQDTGLLRKFF	TRBV4-2	TRBJ2-1	.	.